The 8 T cell receptor beta chains in this list originate from one sample, sequenced in a study of blood T cell repertoires in COVID-19. The method was immunoSEQ multiplex PCR; TCRdb's version includes in-frame clones alone and lacks a portion of them. Here the sample spans about 470,000 clones, roughly 87% being singletons. The sample was PBMCs or T cells enriched from blood (not recorded which). The source is a woman aged 18 to 35 who had recovered from COVID-19.

The chain uses TRBV4-1 and TRBJ1-3; 7 bases match TRBD1. Germline CDR1 reads MGHRA; CDR2 reads YSYEKL. The CDR3 covers 17 residues. V trimming: 4 bases; J trimming: 4 bases; junction bases outside the gene matches: 13. The CDR3 DNA is TGCGCCAGCAGCCCGGGGCGCCCGAGGGGGCGAGGAAACACCATATATTTT. Protein: CASSPGRPRGRGNTIYF.

The CDR3 is CASSVETGGEKLFF. For the CDR3, the DNA is TGTGCCAGCAGCGTAGAAACAGGTGGTGAAAAACTGTTTTTT. The chain joins TRBV9 to TRBJ1-4; D is possibly TRBD1 (5 bases). Germline V gene sequence: CDR1 SGDLS, CDR2 YYNGEE. CDR3 length: 14 amino acids. Trimming removed 0 bases at V and 7 bases at J, with 10 bases between.

The chain links TRBV19 to TRBJ2-2, with 8 positions matching TRBD1. There are 16 residues in the CDR3. Germline trimming cut 5 bases from V and 3 bases from J; bases unmatched to any gene: 8. CDR1 is LNHDA, CDR2 SQIVND, per germline (reference sequence). Written as DNA, the CDR3 is TGTGCCAGTAGTCCGTTGGACAGGGTGGACACCGGGGAGCTGTTTTTT. Its translation is CASSPLDRVDTGELFF.

This clone occurred a few times. The chain carries TRBV19 and TRBJ1-2, with D unclear. CDR1 LNHDA and CDR2 SQIVND come from the germline V gene (reference sequence). The CDR3 has 14 amino acids. The V end was cut by 5 bases, the J end by 8 bases, with 18 bases between. CDR3 coding DNA: TGTGCCAGTAGTGGAGGAATTGAGATGAACGGCTACACCTTC. Translation gives CASSGGIEMNGYTF.

This sequence joins TRBV2 and TRBJ2-3; TRBD2 might be the D (7 bases). Between the trimmed V and J ends, which lost 4 bases and 6 bases, there was a span of 17 bases. CDR1 SNHLY and CDR2 FYNNEI come from the germline V gene. This CDR3 spans 15 amino acids. The CDR3 region has the DNA TGTGCCAGCAGTGTGTTAGGGGGGGCAGGGGATACGCAGTATTTT. It yields the protein CASSVLGGAGDTQYF.

CDR3 residues: CASSVGQGGTEAFF. The CDR3 coding sequence is TGTGCCAGCAGCGTCGGACAGGGCGGGACTGAAGCTTTCTTT. The chain combines TRBV9 with TRBJ1-1; TRBD1 matches at 8 bases. Trimming removed 2 bases from V and 5 bases from J; junction bases left unmatched: 5. Germline V gene data show CDR1 as SGDLS and CDR2 as YYNGEE. The CDR3 covers 14 residues. The complete variable domain, with remaining parts taken from reference TRBV9 and TRBJ1-1, reads DSGVTQTPKHLITATGQRVTLRCSPRSGDLSVYWYQQSLDQGLQFLIQYYNGEERAKGNILERFSAQQFPDLHSELNLSSLELGDSALYFCASSVGQGGTEAFFGQGTRLTVV.

The chain joins TRBV5-6 to TRBJ2-7; D perhaps matches TRBD1 (6 bases). This CDR3 spans 17 amino acids. Germline V CDR1 and CDR2: SGHDT, YYEEEE. Trimming stripped 1 base from V and 0 bases from J, with 17 bases between. The CDR3 is CASSLYSDYRVSYEQYF. CDR3 sequence (DNA): TGTGCCAGCAGCTTGTATTCTGACTACAGGGTCTCCTACGAGCAGTACTTC.

The CDR3 DNA reads as TGCGCCAGCAGCCAATCGGAACAGGGTTACTACGAGCAGTACTTC. This translates into CASSQSEQGYYEQYF. This chain links TRBV4-1 with TRBJ2-7; weak D call: TRBD1 (6 bases). Trimming stripped 2 bases from V and 3 bases from J, with 14 bases between. The CDR3 spans 15 residues. Germline CDR1 reads MGHRA; CDR2 reads YSYEKL.